This T cell receptor (beta chain) was sequenced during a study of blood T cell repertoires in COVID-19. Background on the study: T cells, B-cell-depleted T cells, or PBMCs supplied cDNA or gDNA.

V lost 3 bases and J lost 4; bases outside the gene matches: 6. In germline, CDR1 is MGHRA, CDR2 YSYEKL. The CDR3 contains 15 residues. Original analysis: Using reference gene primer amplification, nucleated cell counts were estimated. The method was immunoSEQ multiplex PCR; TCRdb's version includes in-frame clones alone and lacks a portion of them. V and J calls and clone size are given by that table; D and trimming were obtained from the DNA. In the table there are approximately 75,000 clones, approximately 80% of which are singletons. This sequence was found in a woman aged 45-60 years with acute or convalescent COVID-19. The sample taken for sequencing was peripheral blood. V gene TRBV4-1 combines with J gene TRBJ1-2, with 9 bases that match TRBD1. Here the CDR3 reads CASSHRQGVGYGYTF. The CDR3 bases are TGCGCCAGCAGCCACCGACAGGGGGTGGGCTATGGCTACACCTTC.